These T cell receptor beta chains were read from a single sample in a study of blood T cell repertoires in COVID-19. This table comes from immunoSEQ multiplex PCR, and its TCRdb copy is limited to in-frame clones, with some not included. This repertoire shows fewer than 100,000 clones, 80% found once; its top ten account for around 10%. The specimen was peripheral blood. The receptors were sampled from a woman aged 70-85 years with acute or convalescent COVID-19. CDR3s include the opening cysteine and the closing phenylalanine or tryptophan. Each record gives: D gene, clone size, J gene, V gene, CDR3 DNA, CDR3 protein. A D gene is named only where the DNA matches it firmly. For some rows the clone size is stated as once, few or many, or as a class when expanded; others skip it.

TRBD2	NA	TRBJ2-3	TRBV19	TGTGCCAGTAGTCTAGCGGGGAGCACAGATACGCAGTATTTT	CASSLAGSTDTQYF
NA	NA	TRBJ1-6	TRBV30	TGTGCCTGGCCCCTCCTCGGTAACGCCTATAATTCACCCCTCCACTTT	CAWPLLGNAYNSPLHF
NA	NA	TRBJ2-3	TRBV29-1	TGCAGCGTGTCGGCAGGGGCCTCCACAGATACGCAGTATTTT	CSVSAGASTDTQYF
NA	NA	TRBJ1-5	TRBV3-1/TRBV3-2	TGTGCCAGCAGCCAAGAGGGCCGGGGGCCCCAGCATTTT	CASSQEGRGPQHF
TRBD2	NA	TRBJ2-1	TRBV5-1	TGCGCCAGCAGCTTGGGACTAGCGGGGGGCTACAATGAGCAGTTCTTC	CASSLGLAGGYNEQFF
NA	NA	TRBJ2-6	TRBV6-5	TGTGCCAGCAGTTACTCGTTCGGGGCTGGGGCCAACGTCCTGACTTTC	CASSYSFGAGANVLTF
NA	NA	TRBJ2-6	TRBV27	TGTGCCAGCAGTGTAGTGGCTGGGGCCAACGTCCTGACTTTC	CASSVVAGANVLTF
TRBD1	NA	TRBJ1-4	TRBV7-6	TGTGCCAGCAGCCCCACCCTACCCGGGACAGGGGGAGAAAAACTGTTTTTT	CASSPTLPGTGGEKLFF
TRBD1	NA	TRBJ1-2	TRBV15	TGTGCCACCAGCAGAGCGGGCGGGACAGCCTCTGGCTACACCTTC	CATSRAGGTASGYTF
TRBD1	many	TRBJ1-6	TRBV2	TGTGCCAGCAGGCAGACCGGGACAGCAAATTCACCCCTCCACTTT	CASRQTGTANSPLHF
NA	NA	TRBJ2-7	TRBV7-5	TGTGTCAGAAGCTTCGGTCGACGGGAGGACACCTACGAGCAGTACTTC	CVRSFGRREDTYEQYF
TRBD2	NA	TRBJ2-2	TRBV5-6	TGTGCCAGCAGTCCTAGCGGGGGGAACACCGGGGAGCTGTTTTTT	CASSPSGGNTGELFF
NA	NA	TRBJ1-3	TRBV12-3/TRBV12-4	TGTGCCAGCAGTCTTAACTCCGGAAACACCATATATTTT	CASSLNSGNTIYF
TRBD1	NA	TRBJ1-5	TRBV6-6	TGTGCCAGCAGTCCTTCCCCGGGACAGGCCGCGGGGCCCCAGCATTTT	CASSPSPGQAAGPQHF
NA	NA	TRBJ1-1	TRBV7-3	TGTGCCAGCAGCACCTCAGGCTGGACTGAAGCTTTCTTT	CASSTSGWTEAFF
NA	NA	TRBJ1-1	TRBV6-4	TGTGCCAGCAGTGACTCGATTAGGGGCCCCTACACTGAAGCTTTCTTT	CASSDSIRGPYTEAFF
TRBD1	NA	TRBJ1-6	TRBV2	TGTGCCAGCACCACCGGACAGGGGAGTAATTCACCCCTCCACTTT	CASTTGQGSNSPLHF